This T cell receptor (beta chain) was identified during a study of immune evolution from preneoplasia to lung adenocarcinoma. Study-level results: Highest clonality occurred in KRAS-mutant, not EGFR-mutant or double wild-type, nodules. Top clone share appeared to fall from AAH through AIS, MIA, adenocarcinoma.

The CDR3 consists of 14 residues. Germline lookup yields CDR1 MDHEN and CDR2 SYDVKM. V was trimmed by 8 bases and J by 5 bases, leaving 18 bases between them. Repertoires were generated with immunoSEQ multiplex PCR, while TCRdb's copy carries only in-frame clones and drops some. The table has 9,500 to 15,000 clones, over 75% seen once; the top ten hold approximately 3.9%. A few counts support this clone. Its antigen is undetermined. The sequence was collected from a person aged 50-70 years with lung adenocarcinoma. The sample comprised FFPE tissue from an adenomatous hyperplasia lung lesion. The subset was: atypical adenomatous hyperplasia (AAH), lung preneoplasia. V gene TRBV28 combines with J gene TRBJ2-5, with D possibly being TRBD1 or TRBD2 (5 bases each). The CDR3 coding sequence is TGTGCCAGCCGTCCCGCACGGGGACGTGAGACCCAGTACTTC. It specifies CASRPARGRETQYF.